The TCR beta chain described here comes from a study of shared clonotypes between healthy human individuals (dated by TCRdb to about 2020). Regarding the research as a whole: The cohort included a few men and a couple of women between 18 and 49 years of age. Each donor's leukapheresis produced roughly between about 0.8 and 10 billion PBMCs. To increase sequencing depth and limit assay-specific biases, TCR repertoire library preparation and sequencing were carried out by different laboratories using diverse techniques. To estimate repertoire size and how much clonotypes are shared between individuals, the study performed deep sequencing of blood TCR repertoires from roughly five healthy adults. What the research found in general, with its limitations: Sampling was limited to blood, and TCR repertoires in tissue likely differ from TCR repertoires in blood. The genetic and exposure-history diversity represented was limited by the small number of donors. Pairwise subsampling led to the expectation that sequencing depth would affect the degree of clonotype sharing among donors.

As encoded in the germline V gene, CDR1 is MDHEN while CDR2 is SYDVKM. Counted from cysteine to phenylalanine, this CDR3 has 16 amino acids. Only the CDR3 DNA stays, 48 bases, in frame from base 1. Trimming removed 5 bases from V and 1 base from J; the gene matches leave 6 bases unexplained. Healthy HIV-negative adults with no recently reported acute infections or vaccinations were included as donors. Only Caucasian adults living in Nashville, Tennessee, USA were represented among the donors. In the unsorted samples, around 81 million PBMCs were counted, and genomic DNA was extracted using the QIAamp DNA Blood Mini kit. After blood collection by leukapheresis, PBMCs were isolated using Ficoll-Histopaque density gradient centrifugation and then cryopreserved in the vapor phase of liquid nitrogen. Concerning this clone: Which antigen it targets is not known. One base away there is no much larger clone; base qualities are not given.

Using the deep immunoSEQ assay, TCR CDR3 regions were amplified from genomic DNA by multiplex PCR. For each cell subset, the extracted genomic DNA was distributed evenly across all wells of several immunoSEQ 96-well plates, and each plate served as one replicate. For unsorted PBMC, each replicate PCR was loaded with about 270 ng genomic DNA, equivalent to about 30,000 T cell genomes. Unsorted PBMC genomic DNA was sequenced across ten immunoSEQ deep assay plates. The purified libraries were quantified using a Qubit 3.0 fluorometer, sized with a Bioanalyzer 2100, and then quantified again using the KAPA Library Quantification kit. Each immunoSEQ 96-well plate was sequenced on its own single-read 150-cycle Illumina NextSeq 550 flow cell. On the authors' methods: Because the immunoSEQ output held only junctional sequences and lacked quality scores, the filtering could not match the filtering applied to full-length reads. Sequences were annotated with PyIR, a Python wrapper for IgBLAST v1.9, using IMGT germline references to assign V/J genes and CDR3. Any read was removed if the V/J assignment was weak (E-value above 1e-6), the CDR3 was missing, or the read contained stop codons, out-of-frame junctions, or ambiguous translated residues. V3J clonotypes were defined by identical inferred V gene, J gene, and CDR3 amino acid sequence. Percentage overlap between repertoires was calculated by dividing the number of shared unique clonotypes by the size of the smaller repertoire. RTK rarefaction, the Chao1 estimator, and Recon v2.1 estimates of unobserved clonotypes were used to assess repertoire richness. The table was pulled from immuneACCESS by TCRdb, which kept in-frame rearrangements only. Such tables lose some clones; where checked, under half of the loss comes from unresolved V genes, and the rest has no known cause. The V and J calls and clone size come from that table; D and trimming were worked out from the DNA. This sample lists under 600,000 clones; just over 75% were detected once. The leading ten clones occupy 9.5% to 15% of the sample.

The sequencing input was PBMCs. This TCR was recovered from a woman between 40 and 55 years old in good health. Some clones in this sample may be carry-over from other donors' samples. The rearrangement combines TRBV28 with TRBJ1-1, with 11 bases matching TRBD1. The DNA reads as follows: TGTGCCAGCAGTCTATCCGGGACAGGGGGGAACACTGAAGCTTTCTTT. Translated, it gives CASSLSGTGGNTEAFF.